The clone carrying this TCR beta chain was seen a handful of times. This sample is part of a study of early T cells in non-severe SARS-CoV-2 infection. Tagging with unique molecular identifiers was applied to individual cDNA molecules. TCRdb analysed the 5' RACE reads with MiXCR anew, one entry per CDR3 protein. In the table there are over 45,000 distinct CDR3 sequences, around 6.6% of which are singletons. The germline CDR1 and CDR2 sequences are KGHSH and LQKENI. The CDR3 consists of 15 residues. V shed 0 bases, J shed 6 bases, and the junction held 5 bases outside the gene matches. Material: whole blood, obtained at baseline. The sequence came from an adult who was a healthcare worker with PCR-confirmed SARS-CoV-2 infection or an uninfected control (not recorded which). This chain joins TRBV18 and TRBJ2-1, with 7 positions matching TRBD1. Written as DNA, the CDR3 is TGTGCCAGCTCACCACCGACAGGGTCCATCAATGAGCAGTTCTTC. Encoded protein: CASSPPTGSINEQFF.